Sequencing of this TCR beta chain was carried out in a study of cytomegalovirus exposure and HLA in healthy donors. Regarding the study as a whole: In a later analysis, an Asian-associated ancestry cluster reportedly showed fewer N-insertions than the approximately 700-donor mean.

This PCR relied on a set of 60 Vbeta primers and 13 Jbeta primers. The repertoire was sequenced with immunoSEQ multiplex PCR; TCRdb's copy has only in-frame clones and lacks some. The table lists 150,000 to 200,000 clones, 60% to 80% of them singletons, with more than 13% in the top ten. Regarding this clone: Antigen unknown.

This sequence originates from a man in his forties or fifties in good health and CMV-seropositive. Sequenced input: PBMCs.

The DNA of the CDR3 is TGTGCCAGCAGCCCCAGAGCAGGGACAAACTACGAGCAGTACGTC. This sequence encodes CASSPRAGTNYEQYV. The J gene is TRBJ2-7, the V gene TRBV28; possibly TRBD1 for D (6 bases). The V gene lost 6 bases and the J gene lost 3 bases, with 18 bases spanning the gap. Germline values: CDR1 MDHEN, CDR2 SYDVKM. The CDR3 is 15 amino acids.